The 11 T cell receptor beta chains below all came from one sample that was sequenced in a study of molecular identifiers for immune sequencing clone quantification. In TCRdb, the PCR reads were re-called with MiXCR into one record per CDR3 protein. The sample has about 97,000 distinct CDR3 sequences, approximately 24% seen once. Sequencing input: naive CD8+ T cells from blood, with Jurkat cell RNA spiked in. Subset defined: FACS-sorted CD8+CD4-CCR7+CD45RA+ naive T cells. These receptors were obtained from a human donor in good health. Some libraries in this study had Jurkat cell RNA spiked in.

This clonotype was observed once. The chain links TRBV9 to TRBJ2-1; 7 bases line up with TRBD2. The germline CDR1 and CDR2 sequences are SGDLS and YYNGEE. Trimming at V came to 4 bases and at J to 7 bases, leaving 17 bases not matched to a gene. The CDR3 is made up of 17 amino acids. CDR3 in amino acids: CASSSSPGGSGGNEQFF. The CDR3 nucleotides are TGTGCCAGCAGCTCCTCCCCCGGCGGGAGCGGCGGGAATGAGCAGTTCTTC. The entire variable domain, with the rest obtained from reference TRBV9 and TRBJ2-1, is as follows: DSGVTQTPKHLITATGQRVTLRCSPRSGDLSVYWYQQSLDQGLQFLIQYYNGEERAKGNILERFSAQQFPDLHSELNLSSLELGDSALYFCASSSSPGGSGGNEQFFGPGTRLTVL.

Of note for this clonotype: One end of the junction fails to match germline, which may point to a read error. This sequence joins TRBV4-1 and TRBJ2-2; D is possibly TRBD2 (5 bases). Germline CDR1 reads MGHRA; CDR2 reads YSYEKL. The CDR3 is 15 residues long. DNA of the CDR3: TGCGCCAGCAGCCAAGATGTTCCGGGCACCGGGGAGCTGTCTTTT. Translation: CASSQDVPGTGELSF.

Of note for this clonotype: A clone one base away is much larger, so this may be a read error. The conserved phenylalanine or tryptophan normally closing the CDR3 is absent here, so this likely arose from a read error. The J gene is TRBJ1-1, the V gene TRBV27, with D possibly TRBD1 on 5 matching bases. CDR1 MNHEY and CDR2 SMNVEV come from the germline V gene (reference sequence). This CDR3 is built from 14 residues. The V end lost 3 bases, the J end lost 4 bases, and 12 bases lay between the germline ends. This CDR3 is CASSLIPRATEAFY. The CDR3 nucleotides read TGTGCCAGCAGTTTGATCCCCAGGGCCACTGAAGCTTTCTAT.

This clonotype was seen more than once but under ten times. This may be a read error, as it is one base from a much larger clone. The genes are TRBV30 and TRBJ2-1; the D gene is possibly TRBD2 (5 bases). This CDR3 has 12 residues. Germline-derived CDR1 and CDR2 are GTSNPN and SVGIG (reference sequence). DNA for the CDR3: TGTGCCTGGGGTAGCGCCTACAAGGAGCAGTTCTTC. As protein: CAWGSAYKEQFF.

A single count supports this clonotype. Its ends do not fully match the called genes, so a read error is possible. The chain has TRBV9 and TRBJ2-7; 9 nucleotides line up with TRBD1. In germline, CDR1 is SGDLS, CDR2 YYNGEE. The CDR3 is made up of 15 amino acids. CDR3 sequence reads: CVSSPPGTGFYEQYF. The CDR3, as DNA: TGTGTCAGCAGCCCCCCGGGGACAGGGTTTTACGAGCAGTACTTC.

On this clonotype itself: Given a much more abundant clone one base away, this may be a read error. CDR3 sequence: CASSWSEGQGARGSNHTQYF. DNA of the CDR3: TGTGCCAGCAGCTGGAGTGAGGGACAGGGGGCTCGCGGGAGCAATCATACGCAGTATTTT. This chain joins TRBV28 and TRBJ2-3; 12 bases line up with TRBD1. Germline CDR1 MDHEN, CDR2 SYDVKM. V lost 6 bases to trimming and J lost 7 bases; unmatched junction nucleotides: 23. This CDR3 has 20 amino acids. Complete variable domain (other parts from reference TRBV28 and TRBJ2-3): DVKVTQSSRYLVKRTGEKVFLECVQDMDHENMFWYRQDPGLGLRLIYFSYDVKMKEKGDIPEGYSVSREKKERFSLILESASTNQTSMYLCASSWSEGQGARGSNHTQYFGPGTRLTVL.

Worth noting for this clonotype: A single base separates this from a much larger clone, so it may be a read error. The V gene is TRBV5-3, the J gene TRBJ2-1; 12 positions agree with TRBD1. TRBV5-3 is an ORF for which the function is uncertain. The ends lost 8 bases at V and 9 bases at J; junction bases unmatched: 12. The CDR3 has 15 residues. The CDR3 protein is CASTMGQGARSEQFF. The CDR3, as DNA: TGTGCCAGCACTATGGGACAGGGGGCGCGCAGTGAGCAGTTCTTC.

To note about this clonotype: This may be a read error, as it is one base from a much larger clone. The genes are TRBV24-1 and TRBJ2-3; 7 bases map to TRBD1. The CDR3 spans 18 residues. Germline loops: CDR1 KGHDR, CDR2 SFDVKD. The CDR3 protein is CATSDTRTGMLGADTRYF. The CDR3 region has the DNA TGTGCCACCAGTGATACACGGACAGGAATGTTGGGGGCAGATACGCGGTATTTT.

The J gene is TRBJ2-7, the V gene TRBV29-1; no definite D call. CDR1 is SQVTM and CDR2 is ANQGSEA in the germline V gene. Between the trimmed V and J ends, which lost 4 bases and 3 bases, there was a span of 10 bases. CDR3 size: 12 residues. CDR3 DNA sequence: TGCAGCGTTGTAGAGATAGACTACGAGCAGTACTTC. Encoded protein: CSVVEIDYEQYF.

This clonotype was observed a handful of times. V gene TRBV19 combines with J gene TRBJ2-7; D is unclear. Germline assignment: CDR1 LNHDA and CDR2 SQIVND (reference sequence). The V end lost 5 bases, the J end lost 3 bases, and 17 bases lay between the germline ends. The CDR3 runs 15 residues. CDR3 DNA: TGTGCCAGTAGTCCCCGTCTAACAGTAGTCTACGAGCAGTACTTC. Translated: CASSPRLTVVYEQYF.

On this clonotype itself: This CDR3 is missing its conserved last phenylalanine or tryptophan, likely due to a read error. This chain links TRBV7-9 with TRBJ1-6; D gene uncertain. Trimming cost V 2 bases and J 9 bases, with 11 bases left between them. CDR1 and CDR2 (germline): SEHNR, FQNEAQ (reference sequence). The CDR3 runs to 14 residues. In nucleotides, the CDR3 is TGTGCCAGCAGCTTACCGGACTGTCTTTCACCCCTCCACTAT. The encoded protein is CASSLPDCLSPLHY.